This T cell receptor beta chain is drawn from a study of cytomegalovirus exposure and HLA in healthy donors. Study observations and caveats: Exclusion applied to some V segments, including TRBV6-2 and TRBV6-3, as they were indistinguishable. In terms of immune exposure information, only CMV serostatus was available. With high specificity and sensitivity, the classifier reportedly diagnosed cytomegalovirus status.

Vbeta (60) and Jbeta (13) primers were used in the PCR. The table came from immunoSEQ multiplex PCR; TCRdb's copy has only in-frame clones and leaves some out. The sample contains roughly 160,000 clones, 75% to 90% of which appear only once. As regards this clone: The antigen remains unidentified.

The CDR3 consists of 15 residues. Germline CDR1 is SGHAT and CDR2 is FQNNGV. Deletions cut 0 bases from V and 1 base from J, with 9 bases between. The J gene is TRBJ1-1, the V gene TRBV11-2; D remains ambiguous. This TCR came from a male donor in good health and CMV-seronegative. Sequenced: PBMCs. This CDR3 reads CASSLDLPGNTEAFF. The CDR3 bases are TGTGCCAGCAGCTTAGATCTGCCAGGGAACACTGAAGCTTTCTTT.